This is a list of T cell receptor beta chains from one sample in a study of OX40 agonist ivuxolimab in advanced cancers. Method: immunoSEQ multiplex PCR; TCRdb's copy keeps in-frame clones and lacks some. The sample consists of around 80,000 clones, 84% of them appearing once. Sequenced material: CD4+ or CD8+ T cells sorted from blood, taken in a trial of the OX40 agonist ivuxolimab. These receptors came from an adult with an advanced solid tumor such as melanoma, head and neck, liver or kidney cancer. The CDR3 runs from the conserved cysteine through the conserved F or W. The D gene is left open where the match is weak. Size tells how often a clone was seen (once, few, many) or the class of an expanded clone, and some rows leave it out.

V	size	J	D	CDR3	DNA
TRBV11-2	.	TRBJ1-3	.	CASSLVRLTGNTIYF	TGTGCCAGCAGCTTAGTTCGGCTGACTGGAAACACCATATATTTT
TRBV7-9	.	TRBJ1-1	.	CASSGLSREAFF	TGTGCCAGCAGCGGCCTAAGTAGAGAAGCTTTCTTT
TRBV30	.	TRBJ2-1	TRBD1	CAWSSGTAYNEQFF	TGTGCCTGGAGTTCGGGGACAGCGTACAATGAGCAGTTCTTC
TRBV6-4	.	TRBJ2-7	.	CASRQQVPKCLSYEQYF	TGTGCCAGCCGACAACAAGTCCCAAAATGTCTCTCCTACGAGCAGTACTTC
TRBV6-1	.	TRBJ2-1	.	CASSVIPKDEQFF	TGTGCCAGCAGTGTAATACCCAAAGATGAGCAGTTCTTC
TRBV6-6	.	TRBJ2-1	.	CASSSTGFWDGQFF	TGTGCCAGCAGTTCAACAGGGTTCTGGGATGGGCAGTTCTTC
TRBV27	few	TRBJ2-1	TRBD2	CASTRLAGVPNEQFF	TGTGCCAGCACACGACTAGCGGGAGTACCCAATGAGCAGTTCTTC
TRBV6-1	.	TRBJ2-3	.	CASMRTDTQYF	TGTGCCAGCATGAGGACAGATACGCAGTATTTT
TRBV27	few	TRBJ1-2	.	CASSFKENYGYTF	TGTGCCAGCAGTTTTAAAGAGAACTATGGCTACACCTTC
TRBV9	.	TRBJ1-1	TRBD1	CASSAGGRNTEAFF	TGTGCCAGCAGCGCAGGGGGCAGGAACACTGAAGCTTTCTTT
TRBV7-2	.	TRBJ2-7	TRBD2	CASRLNSGMVYEQYF	TGTGCCAGCAGACTAAATAGCGGGATGGTGTACGAGCAGTACTTC
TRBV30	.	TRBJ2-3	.	CAWRPPSTDTQYF	TGTGCCTGGAGGCCCCCTAGCACAGATACGCAGTATTTT
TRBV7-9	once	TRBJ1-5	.	CASSFQGDQPQHF	TGTGCCAGCAGCTTTCAGGGAGATCAGCCCCAGCATTTT
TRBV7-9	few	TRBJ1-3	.	CASSTSRQLSGNTIYF	TGTGCCAGCAGCACATCTCGACAGTTATCTGGAAACACCATATATTTT
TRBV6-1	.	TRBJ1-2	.	CASSDLSGQDGYGYTF	TGTGCCAGCAGTGATCTGTCAGGGCAGGACGGCTATGGCTACACCTTC
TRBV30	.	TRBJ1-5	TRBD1	CAWGGTGSNQPQHF	TGTGCCTGGGGGGGGACAGGGAGCAATCAGCCCCAGCATTTT
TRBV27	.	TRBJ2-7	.	CASTNPGGYEQYF	TGTGCCAGCACCAACCCTGGGGGCTACGAGCAGTACTTC
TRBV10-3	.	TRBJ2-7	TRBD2	CAIKGGGSEQYF	TGTGCCATCAAAGGCGGGGGGTCCGAGCAGTACTTC
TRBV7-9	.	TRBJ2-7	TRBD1	CASSSSSGGGTTYEQYF	TGTGCCAGCAGTTCCTCTTCAGGGGGTGGCACGACCTACGAGCAGTACTTC
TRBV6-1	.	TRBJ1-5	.	CASGEAGGLSRQPQHF	TGTGCCAGCGGTGAAGCCGGGGGGTTGTCACGGCAGCCCCAGCATTTT
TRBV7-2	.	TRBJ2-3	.	CASRPGFGPDTQYF	TGTGCCAGCCGTCCTGGGTTTGGTCCAGATACGCAGTATTTT
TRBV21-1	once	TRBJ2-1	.	CASSKAGTHFGNEQFF	.
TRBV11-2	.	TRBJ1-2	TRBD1	CASSSSYRGDYGYTF	TGTGCCAGCAGCTCATCATACAGGGGCGACTATGGCTACACCTTC
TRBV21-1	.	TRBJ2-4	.	CASSKDSNTGGVGKNIQYF	TGTGCCAGCAGCAAAGACTCGAACACCGGGGGGGTTGGCAAAAACATTCAGTACTTC
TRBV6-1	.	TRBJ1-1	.	CASSEVPGGGTEAFF	TGTGCCAGCAGTGAAGTCCCAGGAGGTGGGACTGAAGCTTTCTTT
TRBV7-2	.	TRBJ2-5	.	CASSLRRETQYF	TGTGCCAGCAGCTTAAGGAGGGAGACCCAGTACTTC
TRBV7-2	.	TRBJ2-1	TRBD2	CASSLFERGYNEQFF	TGTGCCAGCAGCTTATTCGAGCGGGGCTACAATGAGCAGTTCTTC
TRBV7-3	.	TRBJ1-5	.	CASSLEGRYSNQPQHF	TGTGCCAGCAGCTTAGAAGGCAGGTATAGCAATCAGCCCCAGCATTTT
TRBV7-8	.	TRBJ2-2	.	CASSFSGGATNTGELFF	TGTGCCAGCAGCTTCTCGGGTGGGGCCACGAACACCGGGGAGCTGTTTTTT
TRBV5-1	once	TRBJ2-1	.	CASKEGGRFRSSYNEQFF	TGCGCCAGCAAAGAGGGGGGCCGATTTCGAAGCTCCTACAATGAGCAGTTCTTC
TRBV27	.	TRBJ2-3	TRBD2	CASSGRGDTQYF	TGTGCCAGCAGCGGGAGGGGAGATACGCAGTATTTT
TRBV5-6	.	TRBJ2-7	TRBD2	CASSSRYRGGLSYEQYF	TGTGCCAGCAGTTCTCGTTACCGCGGGGGGTTATCCTACGAGCAGTACTTC
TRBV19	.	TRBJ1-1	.	CASSIGGQTNTEAFF	TGTGCCAGTAGTATAGGCGGGCAGACGAACACTGAAGCTTTCTTT
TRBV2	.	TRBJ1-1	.	CASRRALMNTEAFF	TGTGCCAGCAGGAGAGCCTTAATGAACACTGAAGCTTTCTTT
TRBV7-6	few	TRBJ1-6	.	CASSKTEPNSPLHF	TGTGCCAGCAGCAAGACAGAGCCGAATTCACCCCTCCACTTT
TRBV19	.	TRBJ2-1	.	CASSPSAGLSYNEQFF	TGTGCCAGTAGTCCCTCAGCGGGTCTCTCCTACAATGAGCAGTTCTTC
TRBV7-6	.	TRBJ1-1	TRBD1	CASSPQGSTEAFF	TGTGCCAGCAGCCCACAGGGGAGCACTGAAGCTTTCTTT
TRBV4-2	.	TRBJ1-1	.	CALSTLDTEAFF	TGTGCCCTTAGTACGTTGGACACTGAAGCTTTCTTT
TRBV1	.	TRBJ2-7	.	CTSSQRHRDRSYYEQYF	TGCACCAGCAGCCAACGCCACCGGGACAGGTCCTACTACGAGCAGTACTTC
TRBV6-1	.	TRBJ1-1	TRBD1	CASTQTGGSTEAFF	TGTGCCAGCACTCAGACAGGGGGGAGCACTGAAGCTTTCTTT
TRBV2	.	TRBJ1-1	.	CASSSRVDTEAFF	TGTGCCAGCAGTTCCAGGGTTGACACTGAAGCTTTCTTT
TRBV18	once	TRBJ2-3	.	CASSLGTATDTQYF	TGTGCCAGCTCACTCGGGACGGCCACAGATACGCAGTATTTT
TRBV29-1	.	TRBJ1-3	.	CSVGTGHSGNTIYF	TGCAGCGTTGGTACAGGGCACTCTGGAAACACCATATATTTT
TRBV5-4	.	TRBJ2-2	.	CASSLRGARPGELFF	TGTGCCAGCAGCTTGAGAGGGGCCCGGCCCGGGGAGCTGTTTTTT